One and the same sample provided the 12 T cell receptor beta chains below, sequenced in a study of shared clonotypes between healthy human individuals. Data came from immunoSEQ multiplex PCR; TCRdb stores just in-frame clones and leaves some out. In the table there are about 2.5 million clones, around 93% of which are singletons. The sample taken for sequencing was naive CD4+ T cells from PBMCs. Subset described: CD45RA+ positively selected. These receptors all come from a man younger than 35 in good health. Some clones in this sample may be carry-over from other donors' samples.

About this clone: The sample contains more than one DNA sequence encoding this CDR3. The genes are TRBV7-3 and TRBJ1-1, with a tentative D call TRBD1 (5 bases). This CDR3 is built from 13 residues. V was cut by 5 bases and J by 1 base, with 8 bases left in between. Per germline, CDR1 SGHTA and CDR2 FQGTGA. Here the CDR3 reads CASSRDRNTEAFF. For the CDR3, the DNA is TGTGCCAGCAGCCGCGACAGGAACACTGAAGCTTTCTTT.

The chain couples TRBV6-1 to TRBJ2-5; D not resolved. V lost 1 base and J lost 2, with 5 bases in between. The CDR3 sequence is 13 residues long. CDR1 is MNHNS, CDR2 SASEGT, per germline. CDR3 in amino acids: CASSEGWQETQYF. DNA for the CDR3: TGTGCCAGCAGTGAAGGGTGGCAAGAGACCCAGTACTTC.

The chain carries TRBV18 and TRBJ1-2, with TRBD1 matching over 10 bases. After removal of 3 bases from V and 6 bases from J, the junction contained 10 bases not matched to a gene. The CDR3 runs to 16 residues. The germline V gene has CDR1 KGHSH and CDR2 LQKENI. The CDR3 protein is CASSPGVRTGGNGYTF. The CDR3 bases are TGTGCCAGCTCACCTGGTGTGAGGACAGGGGGTAATGGCTACACCTTC. Filled out from reference TRBV18 and TRBJ1-2, the complete variable domain reads NAGVMQNPRHLVRRRGQEARLRCSPMKGHSHVYWYRQLPEEGLKFMVYLQKENIIDESGMPKERFSAEFPKEGPSILRIQQVVRGDSAAYFCASSPGVRTGGNGYTFGSGTRLTVV.

The V and J genes are TRBV27 and TRBJ2-2; the D gene is possibly TRBD2 (6 bases). Deletions cut 3 bases from V and 7 bases from J, with 15 bases between. The CDR3 contains 15 residues. CDR1 is MNHEY, CDR2 SMNVEV, per germline (reference sequence). The chain's CDR3 is CASSFDVRGFGELFF. The CDR3 DNA is TGTGCCAGCAGTTTTGACGTCCGGGGGTTCGGGGAGCTGTTTTTT.

The rearrangement links TRBV19 to TRBJ2-5, with a tentative D call TRBD1 (5 bases). The germline CDR1 and CDR2 sequences are LNHDA and SQIVND (reference sequence). The CDR3 covers 16 residues. Deletions cut 3 bases from V and 6 bases from J, with 20 bases between. The CDR3 coding sequence is TGTGCCAGTAGTATCACGGACACCAGCCCCGGTCAGACCCAGTACTTC. It codes for CASSITDTSPGQTQYF.

The gene calls are TRBV4-1 and TRBJ2-1; perhaps TRBD2 as D (6 bases). Germline V gene data show CDR1 as MGHRA and CDR2 as YSYEKL. CDR3 length: 17 residues. Between the trimmed V and J ends, which lost 0 bases and 7 bases, there was a span of 19 bases. The DNA for the CDR3 is TGCGCCAGCAGCCAAGATCGGGGGATCGGTAGCGCAAATGAGCAGTTCTTC. It yields the protein CASSQDRGIGSANEQFF.

J is TRBJ2-3 and V is TRBV6-6; D might be TRBD1 (6 bases). Per germline, CDR1 MNHNY and CDR2 SVGAGI (reference sequence). The CDR3 is 14 amino acids. V dropped 7 bases and J dropped 4 bases, with 15 bases sitting between them. CDR3 protein: CASKQGLGADTQYF. CDR3 bases: TGTGCCAGCAAACAGGGTCTTGGCGCAGATACGCAGTATTTT.

In regard to this clone: At the DNA level, this CDR3 is encoded by other sequences in the same sample as well. The chain employs TRBV29-1 and TRBJ2-7; 8 bases match TRBD2. The CDR3 loop spans 12 amino acids. Trimming cost V 5 bases and J 0 bases; bases outside gene matches: 0. CDR1 is SQVTM, CDR2 ANQGSEA, per germline. CDR3 sequence: CSVSGSSYEQYF. The CDR3 DNA is TGCAGCGTTAGCGGGAGCTCCTACGAGCAGTACTTC.

The chain recombines TRBV28 with TRBJ1-2, with D uncertain. This CDR3 is 12 amino acids long. V was trimmed by 6 bases and J by 13 bases, leaving 18 bases between them. Germline CDR1 is MDHEN and CDR2 is SYDVKM. The CDR3 sequence is CASRYRFGIFTF. CDR3 DNA: TGTGCCAGCAGGTACCGTTTCGGGATCTTCACCTTC.

V is TRBV30 and J is TRBJ2-3; D perhaps matches TRBD2 (6 bases). The V and J ends lost 0 bases and 9 bases respectively, with 13 bases between them. This CDR3 is 13 amino acids long. The germline gives CDR1 GTSNPN, CDR2 SVGIG (reference sequence). DNA for the CDR3: TGTGCCTGGAGTGTACTCGGGGGAAGCACGCAGTATTTT. As protein: CAWSVLGGSTQYF.

The V call is TRBV5-6, the J call TRBJ2-3; D perhaps matches TRBD2 (6 bases). Trimming removed 2 bases at V and 0 bases at J, with 19 bases between. CDR3 length: 18 amino acids. Germline assignment: CDR1 SGHDT and CDR2 YYEEEE. The CDR3 bases are TGTGCCAGCAGCTTTCGTCTGACGGAGGGAGCTAGCACAGATACGCAGTATTTT. It codes for CASSFRLTEGASTDTQYF.

The rearrangement links TRBV4-1 to TRBJ1-4; D may be TRBD1 (5 bases). The germline gives CDR1 MGHRA, CDR2 YSYEKL. This CDR3 contains 14 residues. V was shortened by 1 base and J by 7 bases, with 10 bases between the two germline ends. CDR3 loop: CASSQAYGGEKLFF. The CDR3 DNA follows: TGCGCCAGCAGCCAAGCTTACGGGGGTGAAAAACTGTTTTTT.